This entry lists 9 T cell receptor beta chains sequenced from one sample in a study of T-cell reconstitution after alpha-beta-depleted transplantation in children. Preparing the TCRbeta library involved the use of unique molecular identifiers. TCRdb used MiXCR to reprocess the PCR reads, holding one entry per CDR3 protein. The sample holds around 490,000 distinct CDR3 sequences, over 9.5% seen once. The source material was PBMCs, mostly from graft donor cells, sampled 180 days after TCRalphabeta/CD19-depleted stem cell transplant. The receptor source for this set is a female patient aged 2-15 years who had a stem cell transplant for aplastic anemia, so the T cells may come from the graft donor.

The chain carries TRBV5-1 and TRBJ2-7, with a possible D match to TRBD2 (6 bases). This CDR3 region has 13 residues. Germline V lookup: CDR1 SGHRS, CDR2 YFSETQ. Trimming removed 7 bases from V and 6 bases from J, with 17 bases in between. As DNA, the CDR3 is TGCGCCAGCGGGATTCGGGGGTTTGGCGAGCAGTACTTC. Its protein product is CASGIRGFGEQYF.

This clonotype was counted a few times. This chain connects TRBV18 to TRBJ2-5; perhaps D is TRBD1 or TRBD2 (5 bases each). In germline, CDR1 is KGHSH, CDR2 LQKENI. Trimming left V 6 bases short and J 4 bases short, with 9 bases between. The CDR3 extends over 12 amino acids. This chain's CDR3 is CASSFGTETQYF. For the CDR3, the DNA is TGTGCCAGCTCCTTCGGGACAGAGACCCAGTACTTC.

This clonotype has a handful of counts. V gene TRBV5-1 combines with J gene TRBJ1-1; D gene uncertain. There are 15 residues in the CDR3. CDR1 SGHRS and CDR2 YFSETQ come from the germline V gene. Deletions cut 3 bases from V and 3 bases from J, with 15 bases between. DNA for the CDR3: TGCGCCAGCAGCTCTCTAAGCGGCGGACACACTGAAGCTTTCTTT. Amino acids: CASSSLSGGHTEAFF.

This clonotype has a count of ten or more. The chain combines TRBV20-1 with TRBJ1-2; TRBD1 aligns across 10 bases. The CDR3 is made up of 13 amino acids. With V trimmed by 4 bases and J by 2 bases, 1 base remained unmatched. Germline CDR1 DFQATT, CDR2 SNEGSKA (reference sequence). The CDR3 reads CSAMDRGNYGYTF. As DNA, the CDR3 is TGCAGTGCTATGGACAGGGGGAACTATGGCTACACCTTC.

The genes are TRBV4-3 and TRBJ2-1; D gene uncertain. Trimming pared 0 bases from V and 8 bases from J, leaving 5 bases between. Germline CDR1 and CDR2: LGHNA and YSLEER. This CDR3 has 12 amino acids. The CDR3 loop reads CASSQDRDEQFF. The CDR3 DNA follows: TGCGCCAGCAGCCAAGATAGGGATGAGCAGTTCTTC.

This clonotype was seen many times. The CDR3 nucleotides read TGCGCCAGCAGCCAAAGACTAGCGGGAGAGGGAAACATTCAGTACTTC. Translation: CASSQRLAGEGNIQYF. V usage is TRBV4-3 and J usage is TRBJ2-4; 12 nucleotides align to TRBD2. The V gene end was trimmed by 2 bases and the J gene end by 6 bases; junction bases not matched to a gene: 5. Germline CDR1 reads LGHNA; CDR2 reads YSLEER. There are 16 residues in the CDR3.

This clonotype has at least ten counts. The chain uses TRBV7-6 and TRBJ2-1; no firm D call. Germline CDR1 is SGHVS and CDR2 is FNYEAQ. Trimming took 3 bases from V and 6 from J, leaving 6 bases between them. This CDR3 is built from 12 residues. The CDR3 DNA reads as TGTGCCAGCAGCTTGAGGCTCAATGAGCAGTTCTTC. Translation gives CASSLRLNEQFF.

The genes are TRBV5-1 and TRBJ2-1; perhaps D is TRBD1 or TRBD2 (6 bases each). Trimming removed 1 base from V and 3 bases from J, with 11 bases in between. The CDR3 sequence is 15 residues long. Germline lookup yields CDR1 SGHRS and CDR2 YFSETQ. Written as DNA, the CDR3 is TGCGCCAGCAGCTTGACTAGGGGGGACTACAATGAGCAGTTCTTC. Residues: CASSLTRGDYNEQFF.

This clonotype has at least ten counts. This sequence joins TRBV10-3 and TRBJ2-5; either TRBD1 or TRBD2 may supply D (5 bases each). CDR3 length: 13 residues. V shed 6 bases and J shed 6 bases, with 14 bases lying between them. CDR1 and CDR2 (germline): ENHRY, SYGVKD. The DNA of the CDR3 is TGTGCCATCAGCCGAGGGGATCTGAAGACCCAGTACTTC. Translation gives CAISRGDLKTQYF.